This T cell receptor (beta chain) was obtained from a study of OX40 agonist ivuxolimab in advanced cancers. V lost 5 bases, J lost 6 bases, and 17 bases lay in between. Per germline, CDR1 SSHAT and CDR2 FNYEAQ (reference sequence). The CDR3 is 15 residues long. Sequenced by immunoSEQ multiplex PCR; TCRdb stores in-frame clones only, minus some. The profile shows 60,000 to 85,000 clones, around 92% of them singletons. The V and J genes are TRBV7-7 and TRBJ2-1; possibly TRBD2 for D (5 bases). The clonotype originates from an adult with an advanced solid tumor such as melanoma, head and neck, liver or kidney cancer. This specimen consisted of CD4+ or CD8+ T cells sorted from blood, obtained in a trial of the OX40 agonist ivuxolimab. The CDR3 reads CASSQYGVALNEQFF. The DNA for the CDR3 is TGTGCCAGCAGCCAGTACGGGGTAGCTCTCAATGAGCAGTTCTTC.